This TCR beta chain was observed in a study of blood T cell repertoires in COVID-19. V lost 4 bases and J 2 bases, leaving 11 bases between the germline ends. Germline V CDR1 and CDR2: KGHDR, SFDVKD. There are 15 residues in the CDR3. Sequencing was performed with immunoSEQ multiplex PCR; in TCRdb, only in-frame clones are kept and a portion is missing. The sample includes approximately 240,000 clones, about 79% seen only once; the top ten take around 1.5%. The chain combines TRBV24-1 with TRBJ2-1; possibly TRBD1 for D (5 bases). What was sequenced was peripheral blood. The TCR originated in a woman aged 40 to 50 who had recovered from COVID-19. The CDR3 reads CATSEARGTYNEQFF. In DNA, the CDR3 is TGTGCCACCAGTGAAGCTAGGGGTACCTACAATGAGCAGTTCTTC.